Following are 14 T cell receptor beta chains from one sample sequenced in a study of T cells in tumors and immune-related adverse events (dated by TCRdb to the early 2020s). The treatment or condition label on this specimen signifies: nivolumab (PD-1 blockade) given before sampling. The protocol used for the library was the immunoSEQ multiplex PCR assay. The clones in this table, taken by TCRdb from immuneACCESS, are in-frame only. Not every clone is retained; where verified, under half of the shortfall comes from an unresolved V gene, and the cause of the rest is unknown. The sample contains around 10,000 clones, about nine tenths of them found a single time. In total, the top ten clones hold roughly 1.5% of the sample. The sample here was lymph node tissue, taken from a patient treated with anti-PD-1 therapy. Receptors originate from a female donor with metastatic renal cell carcinoma.

CDR3 protein: CASSIDDRYSNQPQHF. The CDR3 DNA is TGTGCCAGTAGTATAGACGACAGGTATAGCAATCAGCCCCAGCATTTT. This chain joins TRBV19 and TRBJ1-5; D possibly corresponds to TRBD1 (6 bases). This CDR3 is built from 16 residues. The germline gives CDR1 LNHDA, CDR2 SQIVND (reference sequence). V dropped 0 bases and J dropped 0 bases, with 9 bases sitting between them.

This clone was counted between two and nine times. This chain links TRBV19 with TRBJ1-2; TRBD1 aligns across 9 bases. CDR3 length: 14 amino acids. The V gene's germline CDR1 is LNHDA and CDR2 SQIVND (reference sequence). The trim removed 3 bases at V and 4 bases at J, leaving 3 bases unmatched. The CDR3 coding sequence is TGTGCCAGTAGTATTGACAGGGGGACCTATGGCTACACCTTC. This translates into CASSIDRGTYGYTF.

The chain is built from TRBV29-1 and TRBJ2-3; TRBD1 is a possible D gene (6 bases). The CDR3 sequence is 11 residues long. The germline CDR1 and CDR2 sequences are SQVTM and ANQGSEA. CDR3: CTLAGADTQYF. The CDR3 nucleotides are TGCACCCTAGCAGGGGCAGATACGCAGTATTTT.

This clone was detected only once. The chain joins TRBV28 to TRBJ2-7, with D maybe TRBD1 (6 bases). V lost 6 bases and J 3 bases, leaving 9 bases between the germline ends. From germline, CDR1 is MDHEN and CDR2 SYDVKM. CDR3 length equals 12 residues. For the CDR3, the DNA is TGTGCCAGCAGAACAGGGTACTACGAGCAGTACTTC. Protein product: CASRTGYYEQYF.

The chain is built from TRBV19 and TRBJ2-7; 14 bases are a match to TRBD2. V was pared by 9 bases and J by 6 bases, with 10 bases of the junction left unmatched. The CDR3 is 15 residues long. Germline assignment: CDR1 LNHDA and CDR2 SQIVND (reference sequence). CDR3 DNA: TGTGCCAGCAGTGGGACTAGCGGGAGATTCGGCGAGCAGTACTTC. Its translation: CASSGTSGRFGEQYF.

This chain uses TRBV7-2 with TRBJ2-3; 11 positions match TRBD2. The J segment lost 5 bases and the V segment lost 5 bases, leaving 3 bases of the junction unmatched. The CDR3 consists of 14 residues. CDR1 is SGHTA, CDR2 FQGNSA, per germline. CDR3 sequence: CASSRGLAVDTQYF. CDR3 DNA sequence: TGTGCCAGCAGCAGGGGACTAGCGGTAGATACGCAGTATTTT.

This chain's CDR3 is CASSLVSGPNEQFF. As DNA, the CDR3 is TGTGCCAGCAGCTTAGTATCAGGGCCTAATGAGCAGTTCTTC. The rearrangement uses TRBV7-9 and TRBJ2-1; tentatively, D is TRBD1 (5 bases). This CDR3 region has 14 residues. In germline, CDR1 is SEHNR, CDR2 FQNEAQ (reference sequence). Trimming pared 1 base from V and 7 bases from J, leaving 11 bases between.

This clone was found a few times. The chain recombines TRBV5-5 with TRBJ1-5, with D hard to call. The CDR3 has 15 residues. Trimming removed 4 bases from V and 2 bases from J, with 13 bases in between. The V gene's germline CDR1 is SGHKS and CDR2 YYEKEE (reference sequence). The CDR3 here is CASSAGPGRNQPQHF. CDR3 nucleotide sequence: TGTGCCAGCAGCGCGGGCCCCGGACGCAATCAGCCCCAGCATTTT.

V usage is TRBV7-9 and J usage is TRBJ2-7, with TRBD1 as a possible D gene (6 bases). V lost 2 bases, J lost 3 bases, and 11 bases lay in between. The CDR3 totals 14 residues. CDR1 and CDR2 from the germline V gene are SEHNR and FQNEAQ (reference sequence). In DNA form, the CDR3 reads TGTGCCAGCAGCTTACCAGGGGTGAGCTACGAGCAGTACTTC. Amino acid sequence: CASSLPGVSYEQYF.

This chain uses TRBV7-2 with TRBJ2-7, with TRBD1 identical over 7 bases. V lost 1 base, J lost 2 bases, and 5 bases stayed unmatched. CDR3 size: 15 residues. In germline, CDR1 is SGHTA, CDR2 FQGNSA. The CDR3 here is CASSLGFGTAYEQYF. CDR3 sequence (DNA): TGTGCCAGCAGCTTAGGTTTTGGGACAGCCTACGAGCAGTACTTC.

The chain recombines TRBV6-5 with TRBJ2-3; TRBD1 agrees at 9 bases. The CDR3 sequence is 14 residues long. The V gene's germline CDR1 is MNHEY and CDR2 SVGAGI. V was clipped by 4 bases and J by 4 bases; unmatched bases: 3. CDR3 nucleotides: TGTGCCAGCAGTTGGGGACAGGGCGCAGATACGCAGTATTTT. This codes for CASSWGQGADTQYF.

The chain employs TRBV12-5 and TRBJ2-7; TRBD1 aligns across 8 bases. The CDR3 loop spans 16 amino acids. V lost 3 bases to trimming and J lost 4 bases; unmatched junction nucleotides: 11. Germline V CDR1 and CDR2: LGHNT, FRNRAP. This CDR3 is CASGFQGAFPQYEQYF. The CDR3 DNA is TGTGCTAGTGGTTTTCAGGGGGCATTTCCCCAATACGAGCAGTACTTC.

The rearrangement links TRBV11-3 to TRBJ2-1; 9 bases agree with TRBD2. The CDR3 spans 18 residues. V lost 0 bases, J lost 12 bases, and 18 bases stayed unmatched. Germline loops: CDR1 SGHNT, CDR2 YENEEA. The DNA of the CDR3 is TGTGCCAGCAGCTTAGACTATACGGGCGGGAGGGCTTTTACGTCGCAGTTCTTC. Its translation: CASSLDYTGGRAFTSQFF.

The rearrangement links TRBV2 to TRBJ1-1, with D unclear. Looked up from germline, CDR1 is SNHLY and CDR2 is FYNNEI. Trimming shortened V by 3 bases and J by 1 base, and 6 bases separated the two germline ends. The CDR3 sequence is 13 residues long. This chain's CDR3 is CASSDTGNTEAFF. CDR3 bases: TGTGCCAGCAGTGATACGGGGAACACTGAAGCTTTCTTT.